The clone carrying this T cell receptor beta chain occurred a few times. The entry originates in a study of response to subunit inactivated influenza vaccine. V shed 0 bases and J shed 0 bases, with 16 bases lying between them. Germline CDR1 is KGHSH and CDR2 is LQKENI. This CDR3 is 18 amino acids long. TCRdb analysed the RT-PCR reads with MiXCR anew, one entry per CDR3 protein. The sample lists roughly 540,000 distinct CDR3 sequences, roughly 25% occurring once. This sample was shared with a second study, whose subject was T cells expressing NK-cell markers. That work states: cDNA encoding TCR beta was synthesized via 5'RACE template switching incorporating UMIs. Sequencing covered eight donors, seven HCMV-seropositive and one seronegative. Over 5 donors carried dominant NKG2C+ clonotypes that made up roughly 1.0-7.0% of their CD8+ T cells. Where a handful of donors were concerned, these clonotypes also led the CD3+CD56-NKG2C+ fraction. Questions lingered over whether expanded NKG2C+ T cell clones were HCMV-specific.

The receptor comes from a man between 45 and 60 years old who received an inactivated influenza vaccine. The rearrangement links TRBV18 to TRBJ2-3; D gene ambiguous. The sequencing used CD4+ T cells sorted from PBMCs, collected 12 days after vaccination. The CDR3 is CASSPPRSRASSTDTQYF. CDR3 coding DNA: TGTGCCAGCTCACCACCCCGATCCCGCGCCTCTAGCACAGATACGCAGTATTTT.